Listed below are T cell receptor beta chains from one sample, sequenced in a study of OX40 agonist ivuxolimab in advanced cancers. Here immunoSEQ multiplex PCR was the method, and the copy in TCRdb shows in-frame clones only, minus some. This table holds tens of thousands of clones, 70% to 90% found once. The source material was CD4+ or CD8+ T cells sorted from blood, sampled in a trial of the OX40 agonist ivuxolimab. The source of these receptors is an adult with an advanced solid tumor such as melanoma, head and neck, liver or kidney cancer. The CDR3 runs from the conserved cysteine through the conserved F or W. A D gene is named only where the DNA matches it firmly. Where a row states a size, it is once, few, many or the class of an expanded clone; other rows omit it.

v_gene	j_gene	d_gene	abundance	CDR3nt	CDR3aa
TRBV28	TRBJ2-6	.	.	TGTGCCAGCAATACCGGGGCCAACGTCCTGACTTTC	CASNTGANVLTF
TRBV28	TRBJ2-7	.	.	TGTGCCAGCAGTTTTTTGAGGCGCGAGCAGTACTTC	CASSFLRREQYF
TRBV7-9	TRBJ1-3	.	.	TGTGCCAGCAGCGCGACCTCTGGAAACACCATATATTTT	CASSATSGNTIYF
TRBV20-1	TRBJ2-1	.	.	TGCAGTGCTAGAAAGGATGAGCAGTTCTTC	CSARKDEQFF
TRBV28	TRBJ1-1	.	.	TGTGCCAGCAGTTTATGGGGGCTTATGGGCACTGAAGCTTTCTTT	CASSLWGLMGTEAFF
TRBV18	TRBJ1-2	TRBD1	.	TGTGCCAGCTCACCGCGGGACAGCTATGGCTACACCTTC	CASSPRDSYGYTF
TRBV7-9	TRBJ2-3	TRBD1	.	TGTGCCAGCGGAGGGACAGGCTGGATGGCAGATACGCAGTATTTT	CASGGTGWMADTQYF
TRBV11-2	TRBJ2-7	TRBD2	.	TGTGCCAGCAGCTCAACTAGCGGAAACTACGAGCAGTACTTC	CASSSTSGNYEQYF
TRBV7-9	TRBJ2-1	.	.	TGTGCCAGCAGCAACTACAATGAGCAGTTCTTC	CASSNYNEQFF
TRBV7-9	TRBJ1-5	TRBD1	once	TGTGCCAGCAGCTTAGGCTCCGGGACAGGGCGGCAGCCCCAGCATTTT	CASSLGSGTGRQPQHF
TRBV5-6	TRBJ1-5	.	once	TGTGCCAGCAGCTTAGGTCCCCCGCGAAGCAATCAGCCCCAGCATTTT	CASSLGPPRSNQPQHF
TRBV20-1	TRBJ2-7	.	.	TGCAGTGCTAGAGACTCTTACGAGCAGTACTTC	CSARDSYEQYF
TRBV19	TRBJ1-1	.	.	TGTGCCAGTAGTATAAGCTGGGGGGATTTGAACACTGAAGCTTTCTTT	CASSISWGDLNTEAFF
TRBV18	TRBJ2-1	.	.	TGTGCCAGCTCACAGCAGGCCGGGTCCTACTACAATGAGCAGTTCTTC	CASSQQAGSYYNEQFF
TRBV7-8	TRBJ2-6	TRBD2	.	TGTGCCAGCAGCCCTCGGCGGGGGGGCTCAGGGGCCAACGTCCTGACTTTC	CASSPRRGGSGANVLTF
TRBV7-9	TRBJ2-1	.	.	TGTGCCAGCAGCCCCCCTACAGGGAGGTCCTACAATGAGCAGTTCTTC	CASSPPTGRSYNEQFF
TRBV6-1	TRBJ2-7	TRBD2	.	TGTGCCAGCAGTGAGCCGGGACTAGCATCCTACGAGCAGTACTTC	CASSEPGLASYEQYF
TRBV29-1	TRBJ2-5	TRBD1	.	TGCAGCGTTGATAGCAGGGGGCGAGAGACCCAGTACTTC	CSVDSRGRETQYF
TRBV19	TRBJ2-1	.	once	TGTGCCAGTATCGTCCGTGGGGGAGACAATGAGCAGTTCTTC	CASIVRGGDNEQFF
TRBV10-3	TRBJ2-7	.	.	TGTGCCATCAGTGAGCGTGACGGCTCCTACGAGCAGTACTTC	CAISERDGSYEQYF
TRBV6-5	TRBJ2-7	TRBD1	.	TGTGCCAGCAGTGCAGGGGGTTACTCCTACGAGCAGTACTTC	CASSAGGYSYEQYF